The 3 T cell receptor beta chains given below trace back to one sample, sequenced in a study of blood T cells in healthy people across ages. Primed by a sample-barcoded 5' primer and a J-beta primer mix, a second PCR proceeded for about 6 to 11 cycles. TCRdb passed the 5' RACE reads through MiXCR, listing each CDR3 protein once. Here the sample spans roughly 900,000 distinct CDR3 sequences, 25% to 35% being singletons. The sample comprised blood. The receptors here all came from a woman older than 75 in good health.

This clonotype was observed at least ten times. The rearrangement joins TRBV29-1 to TRBJ2-1, with 7 bases aligning to TRBD2. CDR1 and CDR2 from the germline V gene are SQVTM and ANQGSEA. With 3 bases clipped from V and 0 bases from J, the junction kept 2 bases outside the gene matches. The CDR3 has 14 amino acids. The CDR3, as DNA: TGCAGCGTTGAGGGGGGGAGCTCCTACAATGAGCAGTTCTTC. Encoded protein: CSVEGGSSYNEQFF.

The chain links TRBV20-1 to TRBJ1-6; TRBD1 might be the D (5 bases). Per the germline V gene, CDR1 is DFQATT and CDR2 is SNEGSKA (reference sequence). This CDR3 is 14 amino acids long. Trimming removed 1 base from V and 8 bases from J, with 12 bases in between. The CDR3 loop reads CSARGGGEYSPLHF. For the CDR3, the DNA is TGCAGTGCTAGAGGTGGAGGGGAATATTCACCCCTCCACTTT.

On this clonotype itself: This may come from a read error, since a much larger clone is one base off. The rearrangement links TRBV20-1 to TRBJ1-5; D perhaps matches TRBD1 (6 bases). The length of the CDR3 is 14 residues. Trimming pared 4 bases from V and 7 bases from J, leaving 17 bases between. Per germline, CDR1 DFQATT and CDR2 SNEGSKA (reference sequence). CDR3 DNA: TGCAGTGCTACCCGGGGCAGGGGTCGACAGCCCCAGCATTTT. Translating gives CSATRGRGRQPQHF.